This entry lists 22 T cell receptor beta chains sequenced from one sample in a study. TCRdb re-called the 5' RACE reads with MiXCR, one entry per CDR3 protein. This table has roughly 58,000 distinct CDR3 sequences, around 20% appearing once. Treg sorting used a CD4+CD25+CD127-/low gate. Sequencing used tumor-infiltrating Tregs sorted from the breast tumor. The receptors were gathered from a female donor with breast cancer.

This clonotype was observed at least ten times. The gene calls are TRBV7-8 and TRBJ2-1; D unclear. This CDR3 region has 11 residues. CDR1 is SGHVS, CDR2 FQNEAQ, per germline. Trimming stripped 5 bases from V and 4 bases from J, with 3 bases between. This CDR3 reads CASSEYNEQFF. In DNA, the CDR3 is TGTGCCAGCAGCGAGTACAATGAGCAGTTCTTC.

The chain combines TRBV4-2 with TRBJ2-2; 10 bases map to TRBD2. Germline V gives CDR1 LGHNA, CDR2 YNFKEQ. The V gene end was trimmed by 3 bases and the J gene end by 7 bases; junction bases not matched to a gene: 5. The length of the CDR3 is 15 residues. CDR3 region: CASSQGLARGGELFF. DNA of the CDR3: TGTGCCAGCAGCCAGGGACTAGCGAGGGGCGGGGAGCTGTTTTTT.

This clonotype was observed many times. The chain is built from TRBV7-2 and TRBJ1-2; TRBD1 matches at 8 bases. Losses at the gene ends were 0 bases for V and 6 bases for J; bases not matched to a gene: 15. The CDR3 is made up of 18 amino acids. CDR1 SGHTA and CDR2 FQGNSA come from the germline V gene. The CDR3 sequence: CASSLAMYRGRGRHGYTF. Written as DNA, the CDR3 is TGTGCCAGCAGCTTAGCGATGTACAGGGGGAGGGGACGGCATGGCTACACCTTC.

V gene TRBV20-1 combines with J gene TRBJ2-3; no clear D gene. Trimming pared 1 base from V and 1 base from J, leaving 12 bases between. CDR1 and CDR2 (germline): DFQATT, SNEGSKA (reference sequence). CDR3 size: 15 residues. The DNA for the CDR3 is TGCAGTGCTAGAGTTTCCTCCTTCGGCACAGATACGCAGTATTTT. Its protein is CSARVSSFGTDTQYF.

The J gene is TRBJ1-2, the V gene TRBV28, with 7 bases fitting TRBD1. The trim removed 7 bases at V and 2 bases at J, leaving 7 bases unmatched. The germline V gene has CDR1 MDHEN and CDR2 SYDVKM. The CDR3 is 14 amino acids. CDR3 residues: CASTQRGRNYGYTF. CDR3 DNA sequence: TGTGCCAGCACCCAAAGGGGGCGGAACTATGGCTACACCTTC.

This sequence joins TRBV18 and TRBJ1-5, with TRBD1 matching 8 bases. Germline CDR1 KGHSH, CDR2 LQKENI. Trimming removed 8 bases from V and 4 bases from J; junction bases left unmatched: 10. This CDR3 is built from 15 residues. In DNA, the CDR3 is TGTGCCAGCCCAGACCGGACAGGGCCTAATCAGCCCCAGCATTTT. This translates into CASPDRTGPNQPQHF.

The rearrangement joins TRBV7-9 to TRBJ1-1; D uncertain. The CDR3 covers 13 residues. Germline CDR1 is SEHNR and CDR2 is FQNEAQ (reference sequence). Between the trimmed V and J ends, which lost 0 bases and 2 bases, there was a span of 4 bases. CDR3 sequence: CASSLAQNTEAFF. CDR3 coding DNA: TGTGCCAGCAGCTTAGCGCAAAACACTGAAGCTTTCTTT.

This clonotype was counted at least ten times. V gene TRBV20-1 combines with J gene TRBJ2-3; TRBD2 might be the D (6 bases). The CDR3 is made up of 14 amino acids. Germline V CDR1 and CDR2: DFQATT, SNEGSKA (reference sequence). Trimming removed 4 bases at V and 1 base at J, with 12 bases between. The chain's CDR3 is CSAILLAGTDTQYF. The CDR3 DNA sequence: TGCAGTGCTATACTTTTAGCGGGCACAGATACGCAGTATTTT.

The genes are TRBV25-1 and TRBJ1-1; 9 bases map to TRBD1. The V segment lost 4 bases and the J segment 3 bases; nucleotides outside the gene matches: 6. Germline V gives CDR1 MGHDK, CDR2 SYGVNS. The CDR3 is 15 amino acids. CDR3 protein: CASSVRQGGDTEAFF. For the CDR3, the DNA is TGTGCCAGCAGTGTCCGACAGGGGGGGGACACTGAAGCTTTCTTT.

At least ten counts were recorded for this clonotype. The V call is TRBV5-4, the J call TRBJ2-4; 7 nucleotides align to TRBD1. Germline V gene data show CDR1 as SGHNT and CDR2 as YYREEE (reference sequence). The CDR3 covers 18 residues. After removal of 0 bases from V and 0 bases from J, the junction contained 9 bases not matched to a gene. CDR3 loop: CASSLAQGVPIAKNIQYF. Here the CDR3 DNA reads TGTGCCAGCAGCTTGGCGCAGGGGGTACCTATAGCCAAAAACATTCAGTACTTC.

The V call is TRBV2, the J call TRBJ2-7; 10 nucleotides agree with TRBD2. CDR3 length: 14 residues. After removal of 3 bases from V and 2 bases from J, the junction contained 1 base not matched to a gene. The germline V gene has CDR1 SNHLY and CDR2 FYNNEI. CDR3 coding DNA: TGTGCCAGCAGTGACGGACTAGCGGCCTACGAGCAGTACTTC. Its translation is CASSDGLAAYEQYF.

The chain recombines TRBV5-1 with TRBJ2-7; 9 bases line up with TRBD1. This CDR3 comprises 15 residues. Germline CDR1 SGHRS, CDR2 YFSETQ. Trimming removed 0 bases from V and 5 bases from J; junction bases left unmatched: 6. The CDR3 DNA reads TGCGCCAGCAGCTTGGGTGGGGGACAGGGTCACGAGCAGTACTTC. This sequence encodes CASSLGGGQGHEQYF.

This clonotype was seen only a few times. V usage is TRBV3-1 and J usage is TRBJ1-4; D ambiguous. The germline CDR1 and CDR2 sequences are LGHDT and YNNKEL (reference sequence). The CDR3 totals 15 residues. Trimming removed 4 bases at V and 8 bases at J, with 17 bases between. In DNA, the CDR3 is TGTGCCAGCAGCCGTAGCCAGCCCTCTTGGGAAAAACTGTTTTTT. This translates into CASSRSQPSWEKLFF.

This clonotype has more than one count but fewer than ten. CDR3 region: CSTDWGNLNQPQHF. CDR3 bases: TGCAGTACCGACTGGGGAAACCTCAATCAGCCCCAGCATTTT. The gene calls are TRBV20-1 and TRBJ1-5; no reliable D call. The CDR3 has 14 amino acids. In germline, CDR1 is DFQATT, CDR2 SNEGSKA (reference sequence). V lost 8 bases to trimming and J lost 3 bases, with 17 bases between them.

By sample fraction, this clonotype is medium-sized (0.01 to 0.1%). This chain connects TRBV7-2 to TRBJ2-5; D may match TRBD1 or TRBD2 (6 bases each). Germline lookup yields CDR1 SGHTA and CDR2 FQGNSA. The CDR3 is 12 amino acids. The germline V and J ends were trimmed by 6 bases and 7 bases, with 12 bases remaining between them. CDR3 DNA: TGTGCCAGCAGTCCGGGGGCGGGGACCCAGTACTTC. It specifies CASSPGAGTQYF.

This clonotype was picked up many times. The chain employs TRBV5-5 and TRBJ2-3; TRBD2 matches 9 bases. Trimming removed 0 bases from V and 4 bases from J; junction bases left unmatched: 6. Germline V gene lookup returns CDR1 SGHKS and CDR2 YYEKEE (reference sequence). CDR3 length: 16 residues. CDR3 nucleotides: TGTGCCAGCAGCTTGGCGGTAGCGGGAGCATCAGATACGCAGTATTTT. It specifies CASSLAVAGASDTQYF.

A note on this clonotype: A much larger clonotype is one base distant, so this may be a read error. The chain has TRBV7-6 and TRBJ1-1; 8 bases map to TRBD1. Germline CDR1 reads SGHVS; CDR2 reads FNYEAQ. The CDR3 consists of 15 residues. The V segment lost 0 bases and the J segment 9 bases; nucleotides outside the gene matches: 9. CDR3 coding DNA: TGTGCCAGCAGCTTAGCAGGGTCAGGGGGCGAGAAAGCTTTCTTT. Its translation: CASSLAGSGGEKAFF.

This clonotype has a handful of counts. This rearrangement joins TRBV10-1 to TRBJ2-3, with 8 bases identical to TRBD1. CDR1 and CDR2 from the germline V gene are WNHNN and SYGVQD (reference sequence). After removal of 3 bases from V and 1 base from J, the junction contained 3 bases not matched to a gene. This CDR3 is built from 15 residues. Here the CDR3 reads CASSESTGGTDTQYF. The CDR3 nucleotides are TGCGCCAGCAGTGAATCGACAGGGGGCACAGATACGCAGTATTTT.

In this sample, this clonotype turned up many times. The chain carries TRBV24-1 and TRBJ2-1; D remains unclear. The CDR3 length is 18 residues. CDR1 KGHDR and CDR2 SFDVKD come from the germline V gene. V lost 3 bases to trimming and J lost 2 bases, with 19 bases between them. The CDR3 reads CATSDPPGAGVTYNEQFF. CDR3 sequence (DNA): TGTGCCACCAGTGATCCCCCTGGAGCAGGAGTCACCTACAATGAGCAGTTCTTC.

A few counts support this clonotype. The J gene is TRBJ1-1, the V gene TRBV10-1; no clear D gene. This CDR3 is built from 13 residues. The ends were cut back, 3 bases at V and 3 bases at J, with 8 bases in the middle. Germline CDR1 is WNHNN and CDR2 is SYGVQD (reference sequence). Here the CDR3 DNA reads TGCGCCAGCAGTGATCCCGGTCACACTGAAGCTTTCTTT. Residues: CASSDPGHTEAFF.

Note on this clonotype: Possible read error: a much larger clone is one base away. This likely comes from a read error, as the CDR3 has no conserved phenylalanine or tryptophan at its end. V and J are TRBV5-1 and TRBJ1-2, with D perhaps matching TRBD1 (5 bases). The germline gives CDR1 SGHRS, CDR2 YFSETQ. V was trimmed by 4 bases and J by 0 bases, leaving 10 bases between them. The CDR3 loop spans 14 amino acids. The CDR3 DNA follows: TGCGCCAGCAGCCGGGACGGAGCTAACTATGGCTACACCCTC. This sequence encodes CASSRDGANYGYTL.

The table lists this clonotype with many counts. The rearrangement links TRBV20-1 to TRBJ1-2; D is ambiguous. V gave up 1 base and J gave up 8 bases, with 14 bases separating them. In germline, CDR1 is DFQATT, CDR2 SNEGSKA (reference sequence). The CDR3 length is 13 residues. The CDR3 region is CSARGGEGSGYTF. The DNA for the CDR3 is TGCAGTGCTAGAGGTGGGGAGGGAAGCGGCTACACCTTC.